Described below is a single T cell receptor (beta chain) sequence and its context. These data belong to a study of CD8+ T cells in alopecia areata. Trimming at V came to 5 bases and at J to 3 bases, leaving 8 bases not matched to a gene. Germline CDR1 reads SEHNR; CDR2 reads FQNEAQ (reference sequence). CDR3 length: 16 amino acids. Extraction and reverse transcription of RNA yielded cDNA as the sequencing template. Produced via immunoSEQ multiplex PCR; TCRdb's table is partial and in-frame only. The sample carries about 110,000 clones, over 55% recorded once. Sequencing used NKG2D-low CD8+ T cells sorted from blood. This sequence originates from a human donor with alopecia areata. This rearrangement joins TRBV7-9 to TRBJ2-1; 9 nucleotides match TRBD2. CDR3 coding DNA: TGTGCCAGCAGCCTCCTAGCGGGACCCTACTACAATGAGCAGTTCTTC. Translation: CASSLLAGPYYNEQFF.